This T cell receptor beta chain was profiled in a study of OX40 agonist ivuxolimab in advanced cancers. Overall study results and limits: No determination was made of the antigen specificity of the expanded peripheral T cells.

Germline V gene data show CDR1 as MNHNY and CDR2 as SVGAGI (reference sequence). The CDR3 covers 15 residues. The junction had 9 bases not matched to a gene; V was cut back by 5 bases and J by 10 bases. With regard to this clone: As yet, its antigen is unknown.

Some clones are missing from TCRdb's copy, which holds only in-frame ones; the method was immunoSEQ multiplex PCR. The repertoire holds about 47,000 clones, with roughly 80% as singletons. The material sequenced was CD4+ or CD8+ T cells sorted from blood, taken in a trial of the OX40 agonist ivuxolimab. The rearrangement links TRBV6-6 to TRBJ2-1; 12 bases fit TRBD2. The clonotype originates from an adult with an advanced solid tumor such as melanoma, head and neck, liver or kidney cancer. The CDR3 sequence is CASSLAGGSTMEQFF. CDR3 sequence (DNA): TGTGCCAGCAGTCTAGCGGGAGGGTCCACAATGGAGCAGTTCTTC.